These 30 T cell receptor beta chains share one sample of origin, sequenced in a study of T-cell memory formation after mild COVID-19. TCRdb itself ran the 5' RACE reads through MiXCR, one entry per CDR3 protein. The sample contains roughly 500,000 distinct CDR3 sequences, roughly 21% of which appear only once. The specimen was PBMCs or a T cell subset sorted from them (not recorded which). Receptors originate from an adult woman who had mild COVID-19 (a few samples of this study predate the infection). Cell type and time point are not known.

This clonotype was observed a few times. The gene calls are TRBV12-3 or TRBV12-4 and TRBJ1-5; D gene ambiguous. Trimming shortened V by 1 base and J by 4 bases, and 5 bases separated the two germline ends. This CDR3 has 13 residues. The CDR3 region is CASSLEQNQPQHF. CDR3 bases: TGTGCCAGCAGTTTAGAACAAAATCAGCCCCAGCATTTT.

CDR3 amino acids: CASSPFLAYEQYF. The CDR3 nucleotides read TGTGCCAGCAGCCCGTTCCTTGCCTACGAGCAGTACTTC. The V call is TRBV4-2, the J call TRBJ2-7; D is uncertain. V dropped 4 bases and J dropped 2 bases, with 9 bases sitting between them. Germline CDR1 reads LGHNA; CDR2 reads YNFKEQ. There are 13 residues in the CDR3.

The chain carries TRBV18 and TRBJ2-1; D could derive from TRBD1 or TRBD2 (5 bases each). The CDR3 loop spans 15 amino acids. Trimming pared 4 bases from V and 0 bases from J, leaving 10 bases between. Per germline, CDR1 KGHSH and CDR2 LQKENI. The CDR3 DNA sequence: TGTGCCAGCTCACAAATGGGGGTCTCCTACAATGAGCAGTTCTTC. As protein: CASSQMGVSYNEQFF.

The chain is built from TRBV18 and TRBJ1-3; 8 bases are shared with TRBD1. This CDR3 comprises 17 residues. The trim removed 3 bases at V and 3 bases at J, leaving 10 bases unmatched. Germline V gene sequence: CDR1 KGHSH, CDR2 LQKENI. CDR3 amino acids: CASSPKTGEWSGNTIYF. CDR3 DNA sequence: TGTGCCAGCTCACCGAAGACAGGGGAATGGAGTGGAAACACCATATATTTT. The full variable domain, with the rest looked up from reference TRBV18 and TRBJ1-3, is NAGVMQNPRHLVRRRGQEARLRCSPMKGHSHVYWYRQLPEEGLKFMVYLQKENIIDESGMPKERFSAEFPKEGPSILRIQQVVRGDSAAYFCASSPKTGEWSGNTIYFGEGSWLTVV.

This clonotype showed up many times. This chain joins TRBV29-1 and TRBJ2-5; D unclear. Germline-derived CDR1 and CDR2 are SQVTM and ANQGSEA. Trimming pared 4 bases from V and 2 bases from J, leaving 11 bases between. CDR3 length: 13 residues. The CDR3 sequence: CSVGSHEQETQYF. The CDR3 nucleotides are TGCAGCGTTGGGTCCCACGAGCAAGAGACCCAGTACTTC.

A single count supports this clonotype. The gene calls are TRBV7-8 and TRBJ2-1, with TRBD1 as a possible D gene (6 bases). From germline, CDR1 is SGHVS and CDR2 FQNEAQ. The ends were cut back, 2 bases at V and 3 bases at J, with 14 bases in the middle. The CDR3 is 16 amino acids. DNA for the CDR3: TGTGCCAGCAGCTTATTCTCCACAGGGCACTACAATGAGCAGTTCTTC. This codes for CASSLFSTGHYNEQFF.

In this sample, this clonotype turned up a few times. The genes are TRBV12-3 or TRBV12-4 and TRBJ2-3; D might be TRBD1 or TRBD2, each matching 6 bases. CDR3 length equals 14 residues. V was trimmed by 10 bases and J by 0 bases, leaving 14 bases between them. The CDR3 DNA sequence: TGTGCCACCATTTTGGGGGGCAGCACAGATACGCAGTATTTT. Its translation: CATILGGSTDTQYF.

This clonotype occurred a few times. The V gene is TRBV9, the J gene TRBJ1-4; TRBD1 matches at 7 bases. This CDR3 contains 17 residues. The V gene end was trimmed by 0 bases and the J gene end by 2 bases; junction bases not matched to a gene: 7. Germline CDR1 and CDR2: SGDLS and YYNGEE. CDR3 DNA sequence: TGTGCCAGCAGCGTAGGGGTAGGGGGCGCGACTAATGAAAAACTGTTTTTT. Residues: CASSVGVGGATNEKLFF.

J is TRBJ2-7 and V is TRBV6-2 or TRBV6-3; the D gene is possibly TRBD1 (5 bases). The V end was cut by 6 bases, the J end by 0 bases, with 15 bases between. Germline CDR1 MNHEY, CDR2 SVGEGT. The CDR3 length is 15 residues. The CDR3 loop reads CASRLTTDFSYEQYF. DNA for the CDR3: TGTGCCAGCAGGCTAACGACAGATTTCTCCTACGAGCAGTACTTC.

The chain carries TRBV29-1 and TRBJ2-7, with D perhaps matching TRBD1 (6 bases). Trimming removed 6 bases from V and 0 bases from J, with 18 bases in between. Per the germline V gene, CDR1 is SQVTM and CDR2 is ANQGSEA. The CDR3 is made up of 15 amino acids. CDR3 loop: CSVEKVGGVSYEQYF. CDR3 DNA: TGCAGCGTCGAGAAGGTAGGGGGAGTCTCCTACGAGCAGTACTTC.

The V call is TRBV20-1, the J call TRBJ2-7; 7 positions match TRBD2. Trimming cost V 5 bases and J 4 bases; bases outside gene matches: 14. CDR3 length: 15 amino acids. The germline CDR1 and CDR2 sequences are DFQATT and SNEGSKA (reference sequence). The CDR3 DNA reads TGCAGTGCTGAGGCGATTACTAGCGAAGTGTACGAGCAGTACTTC. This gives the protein CSAEAITSEVYEQYF.

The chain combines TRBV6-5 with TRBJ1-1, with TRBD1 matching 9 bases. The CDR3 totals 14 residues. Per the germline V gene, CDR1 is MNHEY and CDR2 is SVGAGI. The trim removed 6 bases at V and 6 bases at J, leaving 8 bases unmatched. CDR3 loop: CASSRDRDHPEAFF. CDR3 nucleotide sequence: TGTGCCAGCAGCCGGGACAGGGATCACCCTGAAGCTTTCTTT.

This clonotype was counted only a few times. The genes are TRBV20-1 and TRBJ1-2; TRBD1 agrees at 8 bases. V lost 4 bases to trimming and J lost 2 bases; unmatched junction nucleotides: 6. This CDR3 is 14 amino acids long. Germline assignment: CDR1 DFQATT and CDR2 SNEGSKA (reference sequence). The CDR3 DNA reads TGCAGTGCTATCATCCGGGACAGGAACTATGGCTACACCTTC. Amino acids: CSAIIRDRNYGYTF.

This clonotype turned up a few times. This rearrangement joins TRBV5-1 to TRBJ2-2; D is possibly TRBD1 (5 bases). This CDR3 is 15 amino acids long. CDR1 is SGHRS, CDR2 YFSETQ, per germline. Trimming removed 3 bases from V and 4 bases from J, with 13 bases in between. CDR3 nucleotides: TGCGCCAGCAGCTCTGGAGTGGGGCTCACCGGGGAGCTGTTTTTT. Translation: CASSSGVGLTGELFF.

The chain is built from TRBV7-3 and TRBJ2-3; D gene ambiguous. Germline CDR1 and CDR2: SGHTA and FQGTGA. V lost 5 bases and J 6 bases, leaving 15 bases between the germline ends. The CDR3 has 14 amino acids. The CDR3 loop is CASSPDRWTDTQYF. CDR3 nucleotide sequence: TGTGCCAGCAGCCCCGATCGTTGGACGGATACGCAGTATTTT.

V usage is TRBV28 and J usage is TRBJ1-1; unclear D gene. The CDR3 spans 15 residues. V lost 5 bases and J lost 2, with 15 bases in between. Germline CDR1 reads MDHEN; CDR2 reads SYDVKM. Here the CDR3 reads CASSPGVPLNTEAFF. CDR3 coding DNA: TGTGCCAGCAGTCCCGGGGTGCCCCTAAACACTGAAGCTTTCTTT.

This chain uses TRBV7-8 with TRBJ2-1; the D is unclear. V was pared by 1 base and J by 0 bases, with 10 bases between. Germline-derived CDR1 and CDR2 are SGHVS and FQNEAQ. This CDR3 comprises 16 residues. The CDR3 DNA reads TGTGCCAGCAGCTTAGGCACCCAGAGCTCCTACAATGAGCAGTTCTTC. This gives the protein CASSLGTQSSYNEQFF.

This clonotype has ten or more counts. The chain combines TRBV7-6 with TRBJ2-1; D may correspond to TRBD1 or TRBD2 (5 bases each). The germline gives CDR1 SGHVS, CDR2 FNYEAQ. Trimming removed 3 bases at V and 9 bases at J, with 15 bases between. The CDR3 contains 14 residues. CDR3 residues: CASSFGGPQGEQFF. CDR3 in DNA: TGTGCCAGCAGCTTCGGCGGGCCGCAGGGTGAGCAGTTCTTC.

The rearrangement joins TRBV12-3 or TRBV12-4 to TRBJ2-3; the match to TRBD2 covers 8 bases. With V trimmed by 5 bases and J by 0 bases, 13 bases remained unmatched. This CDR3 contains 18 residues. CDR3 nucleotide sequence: TGTGCCAGCAGTGCAACGACCCGACTAGCGACTAGCACAGATACGCAGTATTTT. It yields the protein CASSATTRLATSTDTQYF.

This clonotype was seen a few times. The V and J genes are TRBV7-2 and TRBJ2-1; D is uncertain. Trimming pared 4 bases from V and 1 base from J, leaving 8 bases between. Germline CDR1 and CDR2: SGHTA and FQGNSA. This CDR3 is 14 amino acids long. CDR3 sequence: CASSSFLSYNEQFF. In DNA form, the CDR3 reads TGTGCCAGCAGCTCGTTTTTATCCTACAATGAGCAGTTCTTC.

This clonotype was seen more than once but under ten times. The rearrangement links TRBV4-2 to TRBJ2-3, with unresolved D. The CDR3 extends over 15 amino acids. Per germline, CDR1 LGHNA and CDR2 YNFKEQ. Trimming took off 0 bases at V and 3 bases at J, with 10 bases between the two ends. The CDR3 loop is CASSQDSSGTDTQYF. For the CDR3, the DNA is TGTGCCAGCAGCCAAGATTCTTCCGGGACAGATACGCAGTATTTT.

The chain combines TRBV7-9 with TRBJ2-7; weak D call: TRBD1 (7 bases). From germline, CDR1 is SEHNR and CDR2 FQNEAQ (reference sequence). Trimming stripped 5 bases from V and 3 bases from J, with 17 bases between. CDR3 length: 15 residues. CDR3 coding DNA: TGTGCCAGCAGCCCTTCGACAGGGCGGGACTACGAGCAGTACTTC. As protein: CASSPSTGRDYEQYF. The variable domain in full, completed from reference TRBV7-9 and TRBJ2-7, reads DTGVSQNPRHKITKRGQNVTFRCDPISEHNRLYWYRQTLGQGPEFLTYFQNEAQLEKSRLLSDRFSAERPKGSFSTLEIQRTEQGDSAMYLCASSPSTGRDYEQYFGPGTRLTVT.

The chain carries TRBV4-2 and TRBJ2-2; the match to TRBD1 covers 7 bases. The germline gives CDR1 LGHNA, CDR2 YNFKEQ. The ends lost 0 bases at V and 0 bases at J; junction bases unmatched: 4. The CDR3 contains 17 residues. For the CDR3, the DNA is TGTGCCAGCAGCCAAGAACAGGGGACAGCGAACACCGGGGAGCTGTTTTTT. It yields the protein CASSQEQGTANTGELFF.

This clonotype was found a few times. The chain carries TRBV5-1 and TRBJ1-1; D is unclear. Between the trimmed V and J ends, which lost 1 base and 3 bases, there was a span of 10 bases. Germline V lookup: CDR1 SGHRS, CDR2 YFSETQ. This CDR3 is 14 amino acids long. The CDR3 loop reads CASSLRPYDTEAFF. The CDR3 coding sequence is TGCGCCAGCAGCTTGAGACCCTATGACACTGAAGCTTTCTTT.

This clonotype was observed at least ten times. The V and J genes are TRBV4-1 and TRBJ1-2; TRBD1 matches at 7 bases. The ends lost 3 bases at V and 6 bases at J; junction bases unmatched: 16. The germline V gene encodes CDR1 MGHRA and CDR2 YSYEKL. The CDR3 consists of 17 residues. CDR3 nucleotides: TGCGCCAGCAGCCAGTTGACAGGGAGAGTGGCGAAGGATGGCTACACCTTC. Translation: CASSQLTGRVAKDGYTF.

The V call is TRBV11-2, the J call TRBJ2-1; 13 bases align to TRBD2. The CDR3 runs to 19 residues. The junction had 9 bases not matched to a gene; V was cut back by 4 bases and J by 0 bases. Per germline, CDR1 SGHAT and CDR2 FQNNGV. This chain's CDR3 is CASSSPTSGRKSSYNEQFF. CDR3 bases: TGTGCCAGCAGCTCTCCGACTAGCGGGAGGAAAAGCTCCTACAATGAGCAGTTCTTC.

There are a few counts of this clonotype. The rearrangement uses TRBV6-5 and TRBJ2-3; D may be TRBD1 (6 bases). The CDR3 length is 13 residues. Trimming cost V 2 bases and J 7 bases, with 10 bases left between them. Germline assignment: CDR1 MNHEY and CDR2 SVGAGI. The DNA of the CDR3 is TGTGCCAGCAGTTACGGGGGCTCTAATACGCAGTATTTT. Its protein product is CASSYGGSNTQYF.

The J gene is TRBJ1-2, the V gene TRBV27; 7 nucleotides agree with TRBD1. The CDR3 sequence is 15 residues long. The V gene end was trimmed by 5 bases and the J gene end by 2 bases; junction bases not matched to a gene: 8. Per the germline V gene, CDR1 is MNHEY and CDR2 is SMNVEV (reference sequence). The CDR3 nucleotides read TGTGCCAGCAGTCTGACAGGGTACCTGAACTATGGCTACACCTTC. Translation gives CASSLTGYLNYGYTF.

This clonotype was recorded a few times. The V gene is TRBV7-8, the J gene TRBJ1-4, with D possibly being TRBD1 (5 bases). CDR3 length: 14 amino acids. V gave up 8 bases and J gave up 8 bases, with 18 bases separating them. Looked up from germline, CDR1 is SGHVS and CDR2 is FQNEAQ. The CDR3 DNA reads TGTGCCAGCTCTCATGGGGTCAGGGAGGAAAAACTGTTTTTT. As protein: CASSHGVREEKLFF.

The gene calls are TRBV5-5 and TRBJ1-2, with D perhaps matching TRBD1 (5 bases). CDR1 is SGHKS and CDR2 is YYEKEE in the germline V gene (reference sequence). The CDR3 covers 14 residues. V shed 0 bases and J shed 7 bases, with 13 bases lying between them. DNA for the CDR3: TGTGCCAGCAGCTTGGGACCAGGGAATAGTGGCTACACCTTC. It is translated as CASSLGPGNSGYTF.